This record covers a single T cell receptor (beta chain). TCRdb reworked the 5' RACE reads into one entry per CDR3 protein, no DNA. This listing includes some 440,000 distinct CDR3 sequences. The CDR3 consists of 12 residues. Germline V gives CDR1 SQVTM, CDR2 ANQGSEA. This sample is part of a study of T cells expressing NK-cell markers. For the study at large: Serological testing identified most of the eight sequenced donors as HCMV-seropositive and one as seronegative.

The clonotype was recovered from a woman in her forties or fifties in good health. V and J are TRBV29-1 and TRBJ2-1; absent DNA, TCRdb's TRBD2 call cannot be checked. The sequenced material came from blood T cells: a sorted CD56 or NKG2C T cell subset, CD4+ or CD8+ T cells, or bulk PBMC T cells (not recorded which). The CDR3 is CSVGGRTNEQFF.